The present entry profiles one TCR beta chain with its context. This clone's antigen is unknown. No clone much larger than this one lies a single base away; base qualities are absent. As encoded in the germline V gene, CDR1 is SGDLS while CDR2 is YYNGEE. Ends trimmed: V by 3 bases, J by 3 bases; bases unmatched to a gene: 5. The CDR3 contains 14 residues, cysteine and phenylalanine counted. Left in the record is the CDR3 DNA by itself, 42 bases read in frame from the first base. The sample comes from a study of shared clonotypes between healthy human individuals (dated by TCRdb to between 2020 and 2021). Some background on the complete study: A few men and a couple of women, aged 18 to 49 years, made up the cohort. For each donor, three plates each were used for CD4 naive and CD4 memory, two plates were used for CD8 naive, and one plate was used for CD8 memory. To estimate repertoire size and how much clonotype sharing occurs between individuals, the study deeply sequenced the blood TCR repertoires of five healthy adults. Libraries were prepared and TCR repertoires were sequenced by different laboratories using diverse techniques, in order to increase sequencing depth and limit assay-specific biases. Per donor, leukapheresis produced somewhere between about 0.8 and 9.5 billion PBMCs. Findings and caveats that apply to the study as a whole: Rarefaction of sorted-subset datasets indicated incomplete sequencing despite the large sequencing depth. Because the study included only a small number of donors, the genetic and exposure-history diversity represented was limited. Naive subsets generally had larger estimated clonotype richness than memory subsets. Sampling was limited to blood, and TCR repertoires in tissue likely differ from TCR repertoires in blood. Based on pairwise subsampling, the degree of clonotype sharing among donors was expected to be affected by sequencing depth. About 4.5% of naive CD4, roughly 3.5% of naive CD8, 2.3% of memory CD4, and about 0.4% of memory CD8 clonotypes were shared across four donors. Higher generation probabilities were observed for clonotypes shared by all four sorted-subset donors than for non-shared clonotypes.

Using the deep immunoSEQ assay, TCR CDR3 regions were amplified from genomic DNA by multiplex PCR. Extracted genomic DNA from each cell subset was distributed evenly across all wells of several immunoSEQ 96-well plates, and each plate was treated as a replicate. Each replicate PCR for sorted subsets received about 200 ng genomic DNA, equal to roughly 33,000 T cell genomes. Purified libraries were measured with a Qubit 3.0 fluorometer, size-checked on a Bioanalyzer 2100, and measured again with the KAPA Library Quantification kit. Every immunoSEQ 96-well plate was sequenced on a dedicated single-read 150-cycle Illumina NextSeq 550 flow cell. The study's processing was this. Because the immunoSEQ output held only junctional sequences and lacked quality scores, the filtering could not match the filtering applied to full-length reads. Sequences were annotated with PyIR, a Python wrapper for IgBLAST v1.9, using IMGT germline references to assign V/J genes and CDR3. Reads were filtered out if the reads had weak V/J assignments (E-value above 1e-6), no CDR3, stop codons, out-of-frame junctions, or ambiguous translated residues. V3J clonotypes were defined as sequences sharing the same inferred V gene, J gene, and CDR3 amino acid sequence. The percentage overlap between two repertoires was calculated by dividing the number of shared unique clonotypes by the size of the smaller repertoire. Three approaches were used to assess repertoire richness: RTK rarefaction, the Chao1 estimator, and Recon v2.1 estimates of unobserved clonotypes. OLGA was used to compute generation probabilities for all TCRbeta clonotypes that the gDNA method yielded from a handful of donors. The clones in this table, taken by TCRdb from immuneACCESS, are in-frame only. Not every clone is retained; where verified, under half of the shortfall comes from an unresolved V gene, and the cause of the rest is unknown. V and J calls and clone size are copied from that table; D and trimming were computed from the DNA. Here the sample has hundreds of thousands of clones; roughly 95% occur a single time. The ten largest clones add up to approximately 0.062% of the sample.

Donors were healthy HIV-negative adults with no recently reported acute infections or vaccinations. Every donor was a Caucasian adult residing in Nashville, Tennessee, USA. CD4+ T cells were enriched by magnetic negative selection, after which naive cells were positively selected on CD45RA and the negative fraction was taken as the memory subset. Blood was collected by leukapheresis, and PBMCs were isolated by Ficoll-Histopaque density gradient centrifugation and then cryopreserved in liquid nitrogen vapor phase. Analytical flow cytometry was used to check the purity and quantity of every magnetically sorted T cell population. Genomic DNA was isolated from every sorted fraction and measured by UV absorbance on a Nanodrop 2000c.

This TCR was recovered from a woman aged 30 to 39 in good health. This sequence uses TRBV9 and TRBJ1-1; 7 middle bases align to TRBD1. The specimen sequenced was naive CD4+ T cells sorted from blood. The label giving this sample's cell subset or site can be read as: CD45RA+ positively selected. The CDR3 in this case is CASSAGQAYTEAFF. The sequenced DNA is TGTGCCAGCAGCGCCGGACAGGCTTACACTGAAGCTTTCTTT. Outside the CDR3, residues come from the reference TRBV9 and TRBJ1-1 proteins, so the full variable domain is: DSGVTQTPKHLITATGQRVTLRCSPRSGDLSVYWYQQSLDQGLQFLIQYYNGEERAKGNILERFSAQQFPDLHSELNLSSLELGDSALYFCASSAGQAYTEAFFGQGTRLTVV.